This note documents a single T cell receptor (beta chain) sequence. Its antigen is unknown. PCR primers comprised 60 Vbeta and 13 Jbeta primers. As processed by the authors: An analysis performed later counted 75 million to 80 million unique TCR beta chains (roughly 11 million of them shared). Profiled with immunoSEQ multiplex PCR; TCRdb holds only in-frame clones, not every one. The V and J calls and the clone size are those of that table, but D and trimming were determined from the DNA. The repertoire holds approximately 90,000 clones, with around 77% as singletons. The entry originates in a study of cytomegalovirus exposure and HLA in healthy donors. V lost 0 bases to trimming and J lost 0 bases, with 9 bases between them. Germline lookup yields CDR1 SGHRS and CDR2 YFSETQ. CDR3 length equals 15 residues. Study-wide points: The study listed approximately 160 cytomegalovirus-associated TCR beta chains. About 87% or about 30% of the time was how often most TCR beta V segments were productive, according to an earlier analysis.

This clonotype originated in a man aged 25 to 45 in good health and CMV-seronegative. The V call is TRBV5-1, the J call TRBJ1-1, with unresolved D. The source material was PBMCs. DNA for the CDR3: TGCGCCAGCAGCTTGGGAGGCAGCTTGAACACTGAAGCTTTCTTT. It yields the protein CASSLGGSLNTEAFF.